This T cell receptor beta chain comes out of a study of OX40 agonist ivuxolimab in advanced cancers. The wider study: Eligibility admitted prior anti-PD-1, anti-PD-L1 or anti-CTLA-4 therapy; about 40% had some. Study observations and caveats: In the 0.1 to 3.0 mg/kg range, CD4+ and CD8+ blood T cells had expanded clonally by week 6.

Patients were ruled out by autoimmune disease history or systemic immunosuppression. Using immunoSEQ multiplex PCR, the repertoire was profiled, and TCRdb retains in-frame clones only, with some absent. The sample carries some 43,000 clones, 80% to 90% recorded once. This CDR3 spans 15 amino acids. From germline, CDR1 is MDHEN and CDR2 SYDVKM. V was pared by 2 bases and J by 6 bases, with 7 bases of the junction left unmatched. With respect to this clone: Antigen unknown.

Sequencing was performed on CD4+ or CD8+ T cells sorted from blood, taken in a trial of the OX40 agonist ivuxolimab. This receptor was obtained from an adult with an advanced solid tumor such as melanoma, head and neck, liver or kidney cancer. The chain is built from TRBV28 and TRBJ2-5; 9 positions agree with TRBD1. Here the CDR3 DNA reads TGTGCCAGCAGTTTAGGGGGACAGGGTGGAAAGACCCAGTACTTC. It encodes CASSLGGQGGKTQYF.